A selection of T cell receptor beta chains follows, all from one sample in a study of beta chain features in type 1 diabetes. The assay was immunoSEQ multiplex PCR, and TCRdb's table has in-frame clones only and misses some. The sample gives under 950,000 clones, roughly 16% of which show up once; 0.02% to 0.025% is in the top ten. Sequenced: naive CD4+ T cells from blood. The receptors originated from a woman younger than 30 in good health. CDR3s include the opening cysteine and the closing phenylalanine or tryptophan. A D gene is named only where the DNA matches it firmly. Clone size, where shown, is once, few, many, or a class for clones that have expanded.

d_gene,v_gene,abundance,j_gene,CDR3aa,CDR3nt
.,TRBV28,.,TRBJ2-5,CASSLVLGQTQYF,TGTGCCAGCAGTTTAGTCCTCGGGCAGACCCAGTACTTC
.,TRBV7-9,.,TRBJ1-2,CASTSFGTPHLNYGYTF,TGTGCCAGCACCTCCTTTGGCACCCCACACCTCAACTATGGCTACACCTTC
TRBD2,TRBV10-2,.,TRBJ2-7,CASSESKGGSKYEQYF,TGCGCCAGCAGTGAGTCGAAGGGCGGGAGTAAGTACGAGCAGTACTTC
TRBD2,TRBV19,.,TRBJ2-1,CASSSASGSSYNEQFF,TGTGCCAGTAGTTCGGCTAGCGGGAGCTCCTACAATGAGCAGTTCTTC
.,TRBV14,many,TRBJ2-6,CASSPPGANVLTF,TGTGCCAGCAGCCCGCCGGGGGCCAACGTCCTGACTTTC
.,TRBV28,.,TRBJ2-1,CASSPNNEQFF,TGTGCCAGCAGTCCCAACAATGAGCAGTTCTTC
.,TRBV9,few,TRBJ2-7,CASSVAGDTYYEQYF,TGTGCCAGCAGCGTAGCCGGGGACACCTACTACGAGCAGTACTTC
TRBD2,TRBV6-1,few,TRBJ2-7,CASSEALRTSGTNEQYF,TGTGCCAGCAGTGAAGCGCTTCGCACTAGCGGGACCAACGAGCAGTACTTC
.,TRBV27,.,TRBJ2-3,CASSFSQALTDTQYF,TGTGCCAGCAGTTTCTCCCAGGCACTCACAGATACGCAGTATTTT
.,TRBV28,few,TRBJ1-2,CASSPGGRSFYGYTF,TGTGCCAGCAGCCCGGGTGGCAGAAGCTTCTATGGCTACACCTTC
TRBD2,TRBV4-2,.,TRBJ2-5,CASSGPGRDETQYF,TGTGCCAGCAGTGGACCCGGGAGGGACGAGACCCAGTACTTC
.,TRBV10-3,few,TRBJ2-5,CAIKGEAGARETQYF,TGTGCCATCAAGGGGGAGGCGGGAGCTCGGGAGACCCAGTACTTC
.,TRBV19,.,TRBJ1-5,CASSILRREKNQPQHF,TGTGCCAGTAGTATCCTCCGCAGGGAGAAGAATCAGCCCCAGCATTTT
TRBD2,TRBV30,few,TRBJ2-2,CAWTLTSLGTGELFF,TGTGCCTGGACCTTGACTAGCCTCGGTACCGGGGAGCTGTTTTTT
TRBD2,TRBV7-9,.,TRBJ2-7,CASSTSGRFYEQYF,TGTGCCAGCAGCACTAGCGGGAGGTTCTACGAGCAGTACTTC
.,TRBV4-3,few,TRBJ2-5,CASSQGGPVETQYF,TGCGCCAGCAGCCAAGGAGGCCCCGTGGAGACCCAGTACTTC
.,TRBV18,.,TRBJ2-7,CASSTGWLYEQYF,TGTGCCAGCTCAACAGGGTGGCTCTACGAGCAGTACTTC
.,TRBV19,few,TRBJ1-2,CASSITGPTNYGYTF,TGTGCCAGTAGTATAACGGGACCCACGAACTATGGCTACACCTTC
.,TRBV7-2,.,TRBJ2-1,CASSPPNSYNEQFF,TGTGCCAGCAGCCCGCCCAACTCCTACAATGAGCAGTTCTTC
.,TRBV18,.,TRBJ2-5,CASSRLETQYF,TGTGCCAGCTCACGATTAGAGACCCAGTACTTC
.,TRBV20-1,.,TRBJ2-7,CSVVSPYEQYF,TGCAGTGTGGTGTCTCCCTACGAGCAGTACTTC
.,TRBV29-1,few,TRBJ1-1,CSVETQGSTEAFF,TGCAGCGTCGAGACTCAGGGTAGCACTGAAGCTTTCTTT
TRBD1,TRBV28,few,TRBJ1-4,CASYGTGEEKLFF,TGTGCCAGCTACGGGACAGGGGAGGAAAAACTGTTTTTT
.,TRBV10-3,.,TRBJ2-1,CAISESPTHNEQFF,TGTGCCATCAGTGAGTCCCCCACCCACAATGAGCAGTTCTTC
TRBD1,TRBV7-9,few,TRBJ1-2,CASSLGQGIGSYGYTF,TGTGCCAGCAGCTTAGGACAGGGGATAGGTAGCTATGGCTACACCTTC
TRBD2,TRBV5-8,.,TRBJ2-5,CASSLAGTSGSQETQYF,TGTGCCAGCAGCTTGGCCGGGACTAGCGGGTCCCAAGAGACCCAGTACTTC
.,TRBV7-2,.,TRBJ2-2,CASSHRDRTTGELFF,TGTGCCAGCAGCCACAGGGATCGTACTACCGGGGAGCTGTTTTTT
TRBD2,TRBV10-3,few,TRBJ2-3,CAIRGTSGNTDTQYF,TGTGCCATCAGAGGGACTAGCGGGAATACAGATACGCAGTATTTT
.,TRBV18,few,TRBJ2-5,CASSPREWKTQETQYF,TGTGCCAGCTCACCTCGGGAGTGGAAGACCCAAGAGACCCAGTACTTC
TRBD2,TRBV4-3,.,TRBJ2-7,CASSQDLTSLSYEQYF,TGCGCCAGCAGCCAAGATTTGACTAGCCTTAGCTACGAGCAGTACTTC
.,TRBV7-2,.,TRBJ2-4,CASSSGQKNIQYF,TGTGCCAGCAGCTCTGGACAGAAAAACATTCAGTACTTC
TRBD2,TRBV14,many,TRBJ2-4,CASSRGLAGAQNIQYF,TGTGCCAGCAGCCGGGGACTAGCGGGAGCACAAAACATTCAGTACTTC
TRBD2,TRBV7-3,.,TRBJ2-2,CASSRTSGANTGELFF,TGTGCCAGCAGCAGGACTAGCGGGGCGAACACCGGGGAGCTGTTTTTT
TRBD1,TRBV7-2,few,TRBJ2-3,CASSLGRGTDTQYF,TGTGCCAGCAGCTTAGGCAGGGGGACAGATACGCAGTATTTT
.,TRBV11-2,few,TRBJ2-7,CASSLEYEQYF,TGTGCCAGCAGCTTAGAGTACGAGCAGTACTTC
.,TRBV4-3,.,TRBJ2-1,CASSQDLPRGFRSYNEQFF,TGCGCCAGCAGCCAAGATCTACCCCGCGGCTTCAGATCCTACAATGAGCAGTTCTTC